This T cell receptor (beta chain) derives from a study of T cell repertoires in cytomegalovirus infection. Study summary: TCR beta signatures that were public indicated CMV infection and matching HLA type.

TCRdb re-derived calls from the reads in MiXCR, one entry per CDR3 protein. The sample includes 560,000 or so distinct CDR3 sequences, 15% to 20% of them seen just once. The clonotype originates from a human donor in good health (CMV status not recorded). Some clones in this sample may be carry-over from other donors' samples. The sequenced sample was CD8+ T cells from PBMCs.

CDR3 DNA sequence: TGTGCCAGCAGCTTGGGACTAGCGGTGCCACGGGAGCAGTTCTTC. Protein: CASSLGLAVPREQFF. This chain joins TRBV14 and TRBJ2-1, with 11 bases that match TRBD2. The CDR3 is 15 amino acids. Trimming cost V 5 bases and J 10 bases; bases outside gene matches: 10. The germline V gene has CDR1 SGHDN and CDR2 FVKESK.